Presented here are 17 T cell receptor beta chains from one specimen sequenced in a study of cytomegalovirus exposure and HLA in healthy donors. The PCR was carried out with 60 Vbeta primers and 13 Jbeta primers. TCRdb's table, derived via immunoSEQ multiplex PCR, lists solely in-frame clones and lacks some. In the table there are fewer than 200,000 clones, roughly 76% of which are singletons. What was sequenced was PBMCs. Every receptor here comes from a woman aged 50 to 60 in good health and CMV-seronegative.

The chain is built from TRBV27 and TRBJ2-6, with D perhaps TRBD1 (6 bases). V was shortened by 4 bases and J by 1 base, with 17 bases between the two germline ends. The CDR3 spans 18 residues. CDR1 is MNHEY, CDR2 SMNVEV, per germline (reference sequence). CDR3 sequence (DNA): TGTGCCAGCAGTTCGACAGGTCAAACCGTTTCTGGGGCCAACGTCCTGACTTTC. It yields the protein CASSSTGQTVSGANVLTF.

The CDR3 sequence is CASSPHGGRANEQFF. CDR3 sequence (DNA): TGTGCCAGCAGCCCGCATGGCGGGAGGGCTAATGAGCAGTTCTTC. V usage is TRBV11-2 and J usage is TRBJ2-1, with 9 bases that match TRBD2. J gave up 7 bases and V 5 bases, and 9 bases lay outside the gene matches. This CDR3 contains 15 residues. The germline CDR1 and CDR2 sequences are SGHAT and FQNNGV.

The V call is TRBV5-1, the J call TRBJ2-7; 12 positions match TRBD2. V lost 4 bases to trimming and J lost 6 bases; unmatched junction nucleotides: 8. The germline CDR1 and CDR2 sequences are SGHRS and YFSETQ. The length of the CDR3 is 15 residues. The CDR3: CASSLSTSGSGEQYF. As DNA, the CDR3 is TGCGCCAGCAGCCTTTCGACTAGCGGGAGCGGCGAGCAGTACTTC.

The chain carries TRBV9 and TRBJ2-2, with D maybe TRBD1 (5 bases). The germline V and J ends were trimmed by 0 bases and 6 bases, with 15 bases remaining between them. This CDR3 contains 16 residues. Germline assignment: CDR1 SGDLS and CDR2 YYNGEE. The CDR3 bases are TGTGCCAGCAGCGTAGATCAGGGCGGCTTAGCCGGGGAGCTGTTTTTT. Translated: CASSVDQGGLAGELFF.

This clone has more than one count but fewer than ten. V and J are TRBV7-3 and TRBJ2-2; a weak D match, TRBD2 (6 bases). V lost 6 bases and J lost 2, with 10 bases in between. Germline V gene data show CDR1 as SGHTA and CDR2 as FQGTGA. The CDR3 has 14 amino acids. CDR3 sequence reads: CASSRGLNTGELFF. The CDR3 DNA is TGTGCCAGCAGTCGGGGACTTAACACCGGGGAGCTGTTTTTT.

CDR3 sequence reads: CASSLGDSSSSYEQYF. The CDR3, as DNA: TGCGCCAGCAGCTTGGGGGACTCTTCCAGCTCCTACGAGCAGTACTTC. The genes are TRBV5-1 and TRBJ2-7, with D tentatively TRBD2 (6 bases). The CDR3 has 16 residues. CDR1 is SGHRS and CDR2 is YFSETQ in the germline V gene. The V end was cut by 0 bases, the J end by 0 bases, with 13 bases between.

This rearrangement joins TRBV7-3 to TRBJ1-1; weak D call: TRBD1 (5 bases). Germline lookup yields CDR1 SGHTA and CDR2 FQGTGA. V shed 6 bases and J shed 2 bases, with 10 bases lying between them. The CDR3 consists of 13 residues. The CDR3 DNA reads TGTGCCAGCAGACTTACAGGAAACACTGAAGCTTTCTTT. This gives the protein CASRLTGNTEAFF.

This sequence joins TRBV2 and TRBJ1-3; weak D call: TRBD1 (6 bases). Germline CDR1 is SNHLY and CDR2 is FYNNEI. The CDR3 sequence is 14 residues long. V shed 8 bases and J shed 0 bases, with 11 bases lying between them. The CDR3, as DNA: TGTGCCAGCGGACAGAGCCACTCTGGAAACACCATATATTTT. This gives the protein CASGQSHSGNTIYF.

This chain joins TRBV5-1 and TRBJ1-1; perhaps TRBD1 as D (5 bases). Germline V CDR1 and CDR2: SGHRS, YFSETQ. This CDR3 has 14 amino acids. Trimming removed 2 bases at V and 3 bases at J, with 11 bases between. The CDR3 nucleotides read TGCGCCAGCAGCTTAAACGCGGGGGACACTGAAGCTTTCTTT. This encodes CASSLNAGDTEAFF.

The V and J genes are TRBV11-2 and TRBJ1-6, with D unclear. Looked up from germline, CDR1 is SGHAT and CDR2 is FQNNGV. This CDR3 spans 14 amino acids. Trimming pared 2 bases from V and 7 bases from J, leaving 9 bases between. Here the CDR3 reads CASSLMPENSPLHF. CDR3 in DNA: TGTGCCAGCAGCTTAATGCCTGAGAATTCACCCCTCCACTTT.

V and J are TRBV10-2 and TRBJ1-5, with D tentatively TRBD1 (5 bases). From germline, CDR1 is WSHSY and CDR2 SAAADI. V lost 0 bases, J lost 5 bases, and 8 bases lay in between. There are 14 residues in the CDR3. In DNA, the CDR3 is TGCGCCAGCAGTGAGTCGGGCAGGGATCAGCCCCAGCATTTT. Amino acids: CASSESGRDQPQHF.

The chain recombines TRBV13 with TRBJ1-1; 9 positions match TRBD1. The CDR3 contains 16 residues. V shed 4 bases, J shed 1 base, and the junction held 7 bases outside the gene matches. Germline lookup yields CDR1 PRHDT and CDR2 FYEKMQ (reference sequence). The CDR3 DNA sequence: TGTGCCAGCAGCTCAACAGGGGGCGGGACGAACACTGAAGCTTTCTTT. The encoded protein is CASSSTGGGTNTEAFF. The full variable domain, with the rest looked up from reference TRBV13 and TRBJ1-1, is AAGVIQSPRHLIKEKRETATLKCYPIPRHDTVYWYQQGPGQDPQFLISFYEKMQSDKGSIPDRFSAQQFSDYHSELNMSSLELGDSALYFCASSSTGGGTNTEAFFGQGTRLTVV.

The V call is TRBV28, the J call TRBJ1-4, with TRBD1 matching 8 bases. V dropped 5 bases and J dropped 6; count of bases not matched to a gene: 8. The germline CDR1 and CDR2 sequences are MDHEN and SYDVKM. The CDR3 extends over 15 amino acids. The DNA for the CDR3 is TGTGCCAGCAGTGTCAGGGGGCAGTTGGATGAAAAACTGTTTTTT. This gives the protein CASSVRGQLDEKLFF.

The CDR3 protein is CASSIPDPRGQPQHF. The CDR3 DNA reads as TGTGCCAGTAGTATCCCAGATCCTCGGGGTCAGCCCCAGCATTTT. The chain employs TRBV19 and TRBJ1-5, with D uncertain. Germline values: CDR1 LNHDA, CDR2 SQIVND (reference sequence). The V end was cut by 3 bases, the J end by 6 bases, with 15 bases between. This CDR3 spans 15 amino acids.

The gene calls are TRBV5-4 and TRBJ2-7; TRBD1 aligns across 10 bases. V lost 1 base and J lost 1; bases outside the gene matches: 2. The CDR3 totals 15 residues. Germline assignment: CDR1 SGHNT and CDR2 YYREEE (reference sequence). The CDR3 is CASSLRDRGSYEQYF. Written as DNA, the CDR3 is TGTGCCAGCAGCTTGCGGGACAGGGGTTCCTACGAGCAGTACTTC.

This clone was seen a single time. The J gene is TRBJ2-1, the V gene TRBV20-1; D not certain. This CDR3 is 11 amino acids long. CDR1 is DFQATT, CDR2 SNEGSKA, per germline (reference sequence). Trimming shortened V by 5 bases and J by 4 bases, and 6 bases separated the two germline ends. CDR3 nucleotide sequence: TGCAGTGCTCTCACTTACAATGAGCAGTTCTTC. This gives the protein CSALTYNEQFF.

The chain couples TRBV7-2 to TRBJ2-1, with 10 bases fitting TRBD1. The length of the CDR3 is 17 residues. V lost 6 bases and J lost 8; bases outside the gene matches: 16. CDR1 is SGHTA, CDR2 FQGNSA, per germline. In DNA form, the CDR3 reads TGTGCCAGCAGTTTATACTCACCGGGACAGGGGATAGATGAGCAGTTCTTC. Its translation is CASSLYSPGQGIDEQFF.